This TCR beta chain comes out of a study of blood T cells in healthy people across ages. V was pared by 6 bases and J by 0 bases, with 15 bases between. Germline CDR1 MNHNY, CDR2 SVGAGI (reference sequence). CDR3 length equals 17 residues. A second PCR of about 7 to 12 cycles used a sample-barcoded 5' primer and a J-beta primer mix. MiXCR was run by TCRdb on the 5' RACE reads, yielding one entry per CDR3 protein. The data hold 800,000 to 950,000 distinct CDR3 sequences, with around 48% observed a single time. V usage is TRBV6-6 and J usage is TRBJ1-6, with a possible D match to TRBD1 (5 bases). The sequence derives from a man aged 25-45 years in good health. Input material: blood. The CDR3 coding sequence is TGTGCCAGCAGACCCAGGACACAAAGCTCCTATAATTCACCCCTCCACTTT. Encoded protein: CASRPRTQSSYNSPLHF.